Listed below are T cell receptor beta chains from one sample, sequenced in a study of cytomegalovirus exposure and HLA in healthy donors. TCRdb keeps only in-frame clones here, not all; method: immunoSEQ multiplex PCR. The sample has about 280,000 clones, just over 85% seen once; the top ten hold 0.95% to 1.1%. The sequenced sample consisted of PBMCs. The source of these receptors is a woman younger than 35 in good health and CMV-seronegative. The CDR3 runs from the conserved cysteine through the conserved F or W. A D gene is named only where the DNA matches it firmly. Clone size is stated in some rows and not others, as once, few, many or a class when expanded.

cdr3_aa d_call j_call v_call clone_size
CASSQVQGSRYEQYF - TRBJ2-7 TRBV14 -
CASSVGAQSGLGETQYF - TRBJ2-5 TRBV9 -
CASSPGQAGYSNQPQHF TRBD1 TRBJ1-5 TRBV10-1 -
CASSRTGSSYEQYF TRBD1 TRBJ2-7 TRBV19 once
CASSPSTENTIYF - TRBJ1-3 TRBV11-2 -
CATSRDSGVGRDTIYF - TRBJ1-3 TRBV15 -
CSVVGTSGSGDTQYF TRBD2 TRBJ2-3 TRBV29-1 -
CASSQDRREPYEQYF TRBD2 TRBJ2-7 TRBV4-1 -
CASSLSPTGPRYEQYF TRBD1 TRBJ2-7 TRBV27 -
CASSLQGSTDEQYF - TRBJ2-7 TRBV11-3 -
CASSFGGTSYNEQFF - TRBJ2-1 TRBV7-2 -
CASSPGQGAYHPKHDQPQHF TRBD1 TRBJ1-5 TRBV19 -
CASSLTGKGDTQYF TRBD1 TRBJ2-3 TRBV28 -
CASSSTWGDYEQYF - TRBJ2-7 TRBV4-1 many
CASSFDRVVDTQYF TRBD1 TRBJ2-3 TRBV5-1 -
CASSRTSGNGETQYF TRBD2 TRBJ2-5 TRBV27 -
CAWIGTSLRGEQFF TRBD2 TRBJ2-1 TRBV30 once
CASSETLVWYSSYNEQFF - TRBJ2-1 TRBV2 -
CASSVKTGLYGYTF - TRBJ1-2 TRBV7-9 once
CASTRGGAGEQYF TRBD2 TRBJ2-7 TRBV2 -
CASSSPLSETQYF - TRBJ2-5 TRBV7-3 -
CASSIGSRRGADTQYF - TRBJ2-3 TRBV19 -
CASSLQGLGGYTF - TRBJ1-2 TRBV5-1 -
CASSLNRAGTEAFF - TRBJ1-1 TRBV5-1 once
CAISAGGGNQPQHF - TRBJ1-5 TRBV10-3 -
CASSLDGFQQGAGTEAFF TRBD1 TRBJ1-1 TRBV5-4 -
CASSYSPGRGTEAFF - TRBJ1-1 TRBV6-5 once
CASSQGHSSYEQYF - TRBJ2-7 TRBV11-3 -
CASSPSPGLRGMDIQYF - TRBJ2-4 TRBV4-1 -
CASRLGQNYGYTF - TRBJ1-2 TRBV5-1 -
CASSRQAEETQYF - TRBJ2-5 TRBV4-3 -
CASSVGSPMTGTEAFF - TRBJ1-1 TRBV9 -
CASSLRGLDDTQYF TRBD2 TRBJ2-3 TRBV7-6 -
CASSESRLAGASGEQFF TRBD2 TRBJ2-1 TRBV10-1 once
CASSLSTPPYEQYF - TRBJ2-7 TRBV5-1 -
CASGVRGGRGGYTF - TRBJ1-2 TRBV6-6 once
CAISASGGLDEQFF TRBD2 TRBJ2-1 TRBV10-3 -
CASSTFGQSSGNTIYF - TRBJ1-3 TRBV7-9 once
CSVEGDRGNYEQYF TRBD1 TRBJ2-7 TRBV29-1 -
CASSLTGSGLGAFF TRBD1 TRBJ1-1 TRBV19 -
CASSGQGAVDTQYF TRBD1 TRBJ2-3 TRBV18 -
CASSPRDSHSTDTQYF TRBD1 TRBJ2-3 TRBV9 -